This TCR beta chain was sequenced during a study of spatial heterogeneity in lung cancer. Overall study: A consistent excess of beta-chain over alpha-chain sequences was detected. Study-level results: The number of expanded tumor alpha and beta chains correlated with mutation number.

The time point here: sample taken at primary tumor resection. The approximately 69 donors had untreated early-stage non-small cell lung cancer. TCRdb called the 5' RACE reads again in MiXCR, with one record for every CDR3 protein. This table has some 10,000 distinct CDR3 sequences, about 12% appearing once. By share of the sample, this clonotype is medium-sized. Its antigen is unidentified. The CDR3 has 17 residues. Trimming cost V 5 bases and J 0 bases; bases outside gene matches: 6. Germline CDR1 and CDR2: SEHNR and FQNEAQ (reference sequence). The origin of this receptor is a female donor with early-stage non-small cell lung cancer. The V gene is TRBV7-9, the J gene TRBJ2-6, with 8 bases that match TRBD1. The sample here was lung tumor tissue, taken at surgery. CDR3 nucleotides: TGTGCCAGCAGCGAGCGGACAGGGTACTCTGGGGCCAACGTCCTGACTTTC. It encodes CASSERTGYSGANVLTF.